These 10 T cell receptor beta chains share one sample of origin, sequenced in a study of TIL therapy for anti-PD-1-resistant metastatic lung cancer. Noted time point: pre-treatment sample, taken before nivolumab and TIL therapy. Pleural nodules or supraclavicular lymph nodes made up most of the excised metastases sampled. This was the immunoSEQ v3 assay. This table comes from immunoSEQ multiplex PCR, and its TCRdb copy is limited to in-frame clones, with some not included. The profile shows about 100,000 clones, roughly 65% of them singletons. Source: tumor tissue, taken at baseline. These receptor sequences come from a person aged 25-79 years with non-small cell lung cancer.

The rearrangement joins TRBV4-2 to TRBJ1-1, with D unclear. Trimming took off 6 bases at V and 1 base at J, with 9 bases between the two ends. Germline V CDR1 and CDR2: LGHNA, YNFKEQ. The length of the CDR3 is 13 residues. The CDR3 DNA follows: TGTGCCAGCAGTTTATCCCAGAACACTGAAGCTTTCTTT. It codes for CASSLSQNTEAFF.

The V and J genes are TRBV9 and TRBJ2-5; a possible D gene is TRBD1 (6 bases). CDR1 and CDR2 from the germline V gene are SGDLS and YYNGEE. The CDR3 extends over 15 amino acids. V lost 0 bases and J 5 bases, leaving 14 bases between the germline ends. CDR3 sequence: CASSVGVGAQETQYF. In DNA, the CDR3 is TGTGCCAGCAGCGTAGGGGTGGGGGCTCAGGAGACCCAGTACTTC.

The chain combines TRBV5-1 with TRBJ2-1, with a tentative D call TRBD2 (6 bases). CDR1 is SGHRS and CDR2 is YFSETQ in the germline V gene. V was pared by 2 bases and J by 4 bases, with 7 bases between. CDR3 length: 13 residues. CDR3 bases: TGCGCCAGCAGCTTTGGGACTTACAATGAGCAGTTCTTC. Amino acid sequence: CASSFGTYNEQFF.

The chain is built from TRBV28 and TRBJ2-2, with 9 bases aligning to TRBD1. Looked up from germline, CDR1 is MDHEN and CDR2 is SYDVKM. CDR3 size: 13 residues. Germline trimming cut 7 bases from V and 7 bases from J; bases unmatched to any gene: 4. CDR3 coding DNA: TGTGCCAGCACCGCGGGACAGGGCGGGGAGCTGTTTTTT. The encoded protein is CASTAGQGGELFF.

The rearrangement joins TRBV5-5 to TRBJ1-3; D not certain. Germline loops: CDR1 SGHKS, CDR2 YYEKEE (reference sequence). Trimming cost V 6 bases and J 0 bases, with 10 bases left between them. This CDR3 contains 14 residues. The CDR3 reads CASTTITSGNTIYF. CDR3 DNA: TGTGCCAGCACCACGATTACCTCTGGAAACACCATATATTTT.

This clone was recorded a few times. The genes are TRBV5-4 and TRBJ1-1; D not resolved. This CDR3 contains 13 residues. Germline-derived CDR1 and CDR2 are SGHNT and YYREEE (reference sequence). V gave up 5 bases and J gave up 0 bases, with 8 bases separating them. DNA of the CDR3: TGTGCCAGCAGTCAAGACCTGAACACTGAAGCTTTCTTT. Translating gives CASSQDLNTEAFF.

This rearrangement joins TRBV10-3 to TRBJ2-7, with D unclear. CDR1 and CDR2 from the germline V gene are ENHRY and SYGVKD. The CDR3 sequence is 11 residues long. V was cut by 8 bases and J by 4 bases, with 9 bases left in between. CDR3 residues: CAISPGYEQYF. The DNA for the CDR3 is TGTGCCATCTCCCCCGGGTACGAGCAGTACTTC.

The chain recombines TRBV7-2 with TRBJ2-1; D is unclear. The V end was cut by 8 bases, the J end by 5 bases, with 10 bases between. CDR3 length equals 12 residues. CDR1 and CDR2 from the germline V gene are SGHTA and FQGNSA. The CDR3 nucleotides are TGTGCCAGCCGGGTGGAGAACAATGAGCAGTTCTTC. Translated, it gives CASRVENNEQFF.

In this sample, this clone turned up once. CDR3 residues: CASSLMVSTQYF. The CDR3 nucleotides read TGTGCCAGCAGCTTAATGGTATCTACGCAGTATTTT. The chain employs TRBV7-2 and TRBJ2-3; D is uncertain. CDR3 size: 12 residues. Germline assignment: CDR1 SGHTA and CDR2 FQGNSA. Deletions cut 2 bases from V and 8 bases from J, with 8 bases between.

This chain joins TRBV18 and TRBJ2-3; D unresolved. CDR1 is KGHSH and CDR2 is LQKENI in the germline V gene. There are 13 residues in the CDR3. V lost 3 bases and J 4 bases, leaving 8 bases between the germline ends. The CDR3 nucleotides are TGTGCCAGCTCACCCCGAATGGCAGATACGCAGTATTTT. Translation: CASSPRMADTQYF.